This T cell receptor beta chain was identified during a study of blood T cells in healthy people across ages. About this clonotype: No antigen is known for it.

Per-sample yields of isolated PBMCs were at least 6 million. Study-level findings and limits: In these data, TCR beta diversity tracked strongly with naive T cell percentage.

A second PCR of roughly 7 to 11 cycles used a sample-barcoded 5' primer and a J-beta primer mix. Each cDNA molecule was tagged by a template-switch adaptor that had 12 random nucleotides. No fewer than 3 million CDR3-containing paired-end reads came from each sample. TCRdb re-called the 5' RACE reads through MiXCR, storing one row per CDR3 protein. The sample lists roughly 1.4 million distinct CDR3 sequences; roughly 59% were seen once. The CDR3 spans 14 residues. CDR1 LNHNV and CDR2 YYDKDF come from the germline V gene (reference sequence). This sequence joins TRBV15 and TRBJ2-7, with D possibly TRBD1 on 6 matching bases. The J call could be wrong; TRBJ2-5 is a better fit for the DNA end. The receptor's source is a young man in good health. The source material was blood. CDR3 DNA: TGTGCCACCAGCAGAGATGGGGGCGGGGAGACCCAGTACTTC. Protein: CATSRDGGGETQYF.